This is a list of T cell receptor beta chains from one sample in a study of vaccination effects on CD4 cells after COVID-19. For these receptors, no antigen is known. Only in-frame clones appear in the TCRdb table, and some are missing; sequencing was by immunoSEQ multiplex PCR. The table shows roughly 27,000 clones, with more than 65% occurring only once. Sample: CD4+ T cells from PBMCs cultured with HCoV-NL63 spike peptides, taken after COVID-19 vaccination. The receptors shown here come from a human donor who received a COVID-19 vaccine. The CDR3 runs from the conserved cysteine through the conserved F or W. Fields, in order: V gene, D gene, clone size, J gene, CDR3 DNA, CDR3 protein. D genes are given only for firm matches. Clone size is stated in some rows and not others, as once, few, many or a class when expanded.

V gene: TRBV25-1; D gene: .; clone size: .; J gene: TRBJ2-7; CDR3 DNA: TGTGCCAGCAGTGAATTGGCGGGTTTCAACGAGCAGTACTTC; CDR3 protein: CASSELAGFNEQYF
V gene: TRBV2; D gene: .; clone size: once; J gene: TRBJ2-5; CDR3 DNA: TGTGCCAGCAACCTAGACAGCCAAGAGACCCAGTACTTC; CDR3 protein: CASNLDSQETQYF
V gene: TRBV5-8; D gene: .; clone size: .; J gene: TRBJ2-7; CDR3 DNA: TGTGCCAGCAGCGTCAGCTCCTACGAGCAGTACTTC; CDR3 protein: CASSVSSYEQYF
V gene: TRBV11-2; D gene: .; clone size: .; J gene: TRBJ1-5; CDR3 DNA: TGTGCCAGCAGCTTTGCCCCTAGCAATCAGCCCCAGCATTTT; CDR3 protein: CASSFAPSNQPQHF
V gene: TRBV5-4; D gene: .; clone size: .; J gene: TRBJ1-2; CDR3 DNA: TGTGCCAGCAGCCCCGGACAAGGAAAAGGCTACACCTTC; CDR3 protein: CASSPGQGKGYTF
V gene: TRBV11-1; D gene: .; clone size: .; J gene: TRBJ2-5; CDR3 DNA: TGTGCCAGCAGCTTTGGAGCTCTGGACGGGCAAGAGACCCAGTACTTC; CDR3 protein: CASSFGALDGQETQYF
V gene: TRBV6-1; D gene: .; clone size: few; J gene: TRBJ2-1; CDR3 DNA: TGTGCCAGCAGTGAAGTAGGTGAGCAGTTCTTC; CDR3 protein: CASSEVGEQFF
V gene: TRBV18; D gene: .; clone size: .; J gene: TRBJ1-6; CDR3 DNA: TGTGCCAGCTCACCGGGGACGGAAAATTCACCCCTCCACTTT; CDR3 protein: CASSPGTENSPLHF
V gene: TRBV2; D gene: .; clone size: .; J gene: TRBJ1-1; CDR3 DNA: TGTGCCAGCAGTTATGGGAGAACTGAAGCTTTCTTT; CDR3 protein: CASSYGRTEAFF
V gene: TRBV6-5; D gene: TRBD1; clone size: .; J gene: TRBJ1-5; CDR3 DNA: TGTGCCAGCACCGGGACAGGGATAAAGCAGCCCCAGCATTTT; CDR3 protein: CASTGTGIKQPQHF
V gene: TRBV27; D gene: .; clone size: .; J gene: TRBJ2-7; CDR3 DNA: TGTGCCAGCAGTTTAGAAGCGCCCAGGGTTGGGGAGCAGTACTTC; CDR3 protein: CASSLEAPRVGEQYF
V gene: TRBV3-1/TRBV3-2; D gene: .; clone size: .; J gene: TRBJ2-7; CDR3 DNA: TGTGCCAGCAGCGCTTCCTACGAGCAGTACTTC; CDR3 protein: CASSASYEQYF
V gene: TRBV5-1; D gene: TRBD2; clone size: .; J gene: TRBJ2-7; CDR3 DNA: TGCGCCAGCAGCCCCCAGACTAGCGGGGGGCCCTACGAGCAGTACTTC; CDR3 protein: CASSPQTSGGPYEQYF
V gene: TRBV10-2; D gene: TRBD1; clone size: .; J gene: TRBJ2-1; CDR3 DNA: TGCGCAAGCTCGACAGGGGGCCTGCGGGATTCCTACAATGAGCAGTTCTTC; CDR3 protein: CASSTGGLRDSYNEQFF
V gene: TRBV30; D gene: TRBD1; clone size: .; J gene: TRBJ1-2; CDR3 DNA: TGTGCCTGGAGTCGGACAGGCAGCTATGGCTACACCTTC; CDR3 protein: CAWSRTGSYGYTF
V gene: TRBV27; D gene: TRBD1; clone size: .; J gene: TRBJ2-5; CDR3 DNA: TGTGCCAGCACAAAGACAGGGTCGGCCCAATACCAAGAGACCCAGTACTTC; CDR3 protein: CASTKTGSAQYQETQYF
V gene: TRBV6-4; D gene: .; clone size: .; J gene: TRBJ1-1; CDR3 DNA: TGTGCCAGCAGTGCAGAGGAGAACACTGAAGCTTTCTTT; CDR3 protein: CASSAEENTEAFF
V gene: TRBV7-9; D gene: .; clone size: .; J gene: TRBJ2-5; CDR3 DNA: TGTGCCAGCACCCGAGGGTTGGAGACCCAGTACTTC; CDR3 protein: CASTRGLETQYF
V gene: TRBV9; D gene: .; clone size: few; J gene: TRBJ2-1; CDR3 DNA: TGTGCCAGCAGCGTGGGGGTTCTCTACAATGAGCAGTTCTTC; CDR3 protein: CASSVGVLYNEQFF
V gene: TRBV1; D gene: .; clone size: .; J gene: TRBJ1-5; CDR3 DNA: TGCACCAGCAGCCAAGGAGTCTCCAATCAGCCCCAGCATTTT; CDR3 protein: CTSSQGVSNQPQHF
V gene: TRBV5-4; D gene: .; clone size: .; J gene: TRBJ2-7; CDR3 DNA: TGTGCCAGCAGCTTTTGGGGAGACTACGAGCAGTACTTC; CDR3 protein: CASSFWGDYEQYF
V gene: TRBV5-4; D gene: TRBD2; clone size: .; J gene: TRBJ2-1; CDR3 DNA: TGTGCCAGCAGCTTGCCTACTAGCGCTAGCTCCTACAATGAGCAGTTCTTC; CDR3 protein: CASSLPTSASSYNEQFF
V gene: TRBV7-8; D gene: .; clone size: .; J gene: TRBJ2-7; CDR3 DNA: TGTGCCAGCAGCTTAGAGGCAGCCACCTACGAGCAGTACTTC; CDR3 protein: CASSLEAATYEQYF
V gene: TRBV6-5; D gene: .; clone size: .; J gene: TRBJ1-1; CDR3 DNA: TGTGCCAGCGGATCCCAAGTAGTCACTGAAGCTTTCTTT; CDR3 protein: CASGSQVVTEAFF
V gene: TRBV7-9; D gene: TRBD1; clone size: .; J gene: TRBJ1-4; CDR3 DNA: TGTGCCAGCAGCTTGGGACAGGAGAGTGAAAAACTGTTTTTT; CDR3 protein: CASSLGQESEKLFF
V gene: TRBV29-1; D gene: .; clone size: few; J gene: TRBJ1-4; CDR3 DNA: TGCAGCGTTGAAGATCTGGCGCCGACGGGCGAAAAACTGTTTTTT; CDR3 protein: CSVEDLAPTGEKLFF
V gene: TRBV5-4; D gene: .; clone size: few; J gene: TRBJ1-2; CDR3 DNA: TGTGCCAGCAGCGTGGGACCCACCGTCGACTATGGCTACACCTTC; CDR3 protein: CASSVGPTVDYGYTF
V gene: TRBV29-1; D gene: TRBD2; clone size: .; J gene: TRBJ2-1; CDR3 DNA: TGCAGCGAAATAGCGGGAGGGCTCTACAATGAGCAGTTCTTC; CDR3 protein: CSEIAGGLYNEQFF
V gene: TRBV28; D gene: TRBD1; clone size: once; J gene: TRBJ1-1; CDR3 DNA: TGTGCCAGCAGTATCAACAGGGGGCTAGGCACTGAAGCTTTCTTT; CDR3 protein: CASSINRGLGTEAFF
V gene: TRBV2; D gene: TRBD2; clone size: .; J gene: TRBJ2-5; CDR3 DNA: TGTGCCAGCAGTCCCGGGACTAGCGGCCTAGAGACCCAGTACTTC; CDR3 protein: CASSPGTSGLETQYF
V gene: TRBV9; D gene: .; clone size: .; J gene: TRBJ1-1; CDR3 DNA: TGTGCCAGCAGCGTAGTCACAGGGTGGAACACTGAAGCTTTCTTT; CDR3 protein: CASSVVTGWNTEAFF
V gene: TRBV5-1; D gene: .; clone size: .; J gene: TRBJ1-2; CDR3 DNA: TGCGCCAGCAGCGCGACGGCGACTCATGGCTACACCTTC; CDR3 protein: CASSATATHGYTF
V gene: TRBV9; D gene: TRBD2; clone size: .; J gene: TRBJ2-5; CDR3 DNA: TGTGCCAGCAGCGCAGGACTAGCGGGAGCTGGGGGGGAGACCCAGTACTTC; CDR3 protein: CASSAGLAGAGGETQYF
V gene: TRBV18; D gene: .; clone size: .; J gene: TRBJ1-2; CDR3 DNA: TGTGCCAGCTCCTCCGGGGAGAACTATGGCTACACCTTC; CDR3 protein: CASSSGENYGYTF
V gene: TRBV18; D gene: TRBD1; clone size: once; J gene: TRBJ1-2; CDR3 DNA: TGTGCCAGCTCACCAGCGGGACAGACTAACTATGGCTACACCTTC; CDR3 protein: CASSPAGQTNYGYTF
V gene: TRBV7-8; D gene: TRBD2; clone size: .; J gene: TRBJ2-2; CDR3 DNA: TGTGCCAGCAGCTTAGCCCTAGCGGGAGAGGGAACCGGGGAGCTGTTTTTT; CDR3 protein: CASSLALAGEGTGELFF
V gene: TRBV15; D gene: TRBD2; clone size: few; J gene: TRBJ2-2; CDR3 DNA: TGTGCCACCAGCAGAGATCGGGTAGCGGGGGCCAGGAACACCGGGGAGCTGTTTTTT; CDR3 protein: CATSRDRVAGARNTGELFF
V gene: TRBV5-1; D gene: .; clone size: .; J gene: TRBJ1-5; CDR3 DNA: TGCGCCAGCAGCTTGATAGCAGGGAGCAATCAGCCCCAGCATTTT; CDR3 protein: CASSLIAGSNQPQHF
V gene: TRBV6-1; D gene: TRBD2; clone size: few; J gene: TRBJ2-1; CDR3 DNA: TGTGCCAGCAGTGAAATGCGCGGGGGCTACAATGAGCAGTTCTTC; CDR3 protein: CASSEMRGGYNEQFF
V gene: TRBV11-2; D gene: .; clone size: few; J gene: TRBJ2-2; CDR3 DNA: TGTGCCAGCAGCTTTACTCTGAACACCGGGGAGCTGTTTTTT; CDR3 protein: CASSFTLNTGELFF
V gene: TRBV7-9; D gene: TRBD1; clone size: .; J gene: TRBJ1-6; CDR3 DNA: TGTGCCAGCAGCTCAACCCGACAGGGGTTTTCACCCCTCCACTTT; CDR3 protein: CASSSTRQGFSPLHF
V gene: TRBV6-4; D gene: TRBD1; clone size: .; J gene: TRBJ2-3; CDR3 DNA: TGTGCCAGCAGTGACTCGACAGGGGGCGCAGATACGCAGTATTTT; CDR3 protein: CASSDSTGGADTQYF
V gene: TRBV2; D gene: .; clone size: .; J gene: TRBJ2-3; CDR3 DNA: TGTGCCAGCTCAGGGGATTACATGGATACGCAGTATTTT; CDR3 protein: CASSGDYMDTQYF
V gene: TRBV2; D gene: .; clone size: .; J gene: TRBJ2-5; CDR3 DNA: TGTGCCAGCCTTAGGGTCATCCTAGAGACCCAGTACTTC; CDR3 protein: CASLRVILETQYF
V gene: TRBV7-9; D gene: .; clone size: .; J gene: TRBJ1-6; CDR3 DNA: TGTGCCAGTAACTCCGGGACGGAACGTTCACCCCTCCACTTT; CDR3 protein: CASNSGTERSPLHF
V gene: TRBV11-2; D gene: TRBD1; clone size: .; J gene: TRBJ1-6; CDR3 DNA: TGTGCCAGCAGCTTAGAGGGACAGAGAAATTCACCCCTCCACTTT; CDR3 protein: CASSLEGQRNSPLHF
V gene: TRBV2; D gene: TRBD2; clone size: .; J gene: TRBJ2-5; CDR3 DNA: TGTGCCAGCTCAGACCGGGCGGGGAGGGGTGAGACCCAGTACTTC; CDR3 protein: CASSDRAGRGETQYF
V gene: TRBV14; D gene: .; clone size: .; J gene: TRBJ1-2; CDR3 DNA: TGTGCCAGCAGCCAAGATTATCAGTATGGCTACACCTTC; CDR3 protein: CASSQDYQYGYTF
V gene: TRBV5-1; D gene: .; clone size: .; J gene: TRBJ2-7; CDR3 DNA: TGCGCCAGCAGCTTTCAAGACCCGTTAGGGGAGCAGTACTTC; CDR3 protein: CASSFQDPLGEQYF
V gene: TRBV4-1; D gene: .; clone size: .; J gene: TRBJ2-7; CDR3 DNA: TGCGCCAGCAGCTCGCTCCAGGCGGGCAAACCCTACGAGCAGTACTTC; CDR3 protein: CASSSLQAGKPYEQYF
V gene: TRBV27; D gene: TRBD1; clone size: .; J gene: TRBJ2-7; CDR3 DNA: TGTGCCAGCAGTTTCCAGCCGGGACAGGTGCCCTACGAGCAGTACTTC; CDR3 protein: CASSFQPGQVPYEQYF
V gene: TRBV5-1; D gene: .; clone size: .; J gene: TRBJ1-4; CDR3 DNA: TGCGCCAGCAGCTTGGAACCCCGAACGGACAAGAGGATTTTT; CDR3 protein: CASSLEPRTDKRIF
V gene: TRBV9; D gene: TRBD1; clone size: .; J gene: TRBJ1-3; CDR3 DNA: TGTGCCAGCAGCGGGGAGACCGGGACAGGATATTTTGCGGGAAACACCATATATTTT; CDR3 protein: CASSGETGTGYFAGNTIYF
V gene: TRBV2; D gene: .; clone size: .; J gene: TRBJ1-1; CDR3 DNA: TGTGCCAGCAGGGGAGGAATTATGAACACTGAAGCTTTCTTT; CDR3 protein: CASRGGIMNTEAFF
V gene: TRBV18; D gene: TRBD1; clone size: .; J gene: TRBJ2-6; CDR3 DNA: TGTGCCAGCTCACCGATCCGGACAGGGCCCTCTGGGGCCAACGTCCTGACTTTC; CDR3 protein: CASSPIRTGPSGANVLTF
V gene: TRBV25-1; D gene: .; clone size: once; J gene: TRBJ2-5; CDR3 DNA: TGTGCCAGCAGTGAAACGAGACTCTACCAAGAGACCCAGTACTTC; CDR3 protein: CASSETRLYQETQYF
V gene: TRBV10-3; D gene: .; clone size: .; J gene: TRBJ1-5; CDR3 DNA: TGTGCCATCAGTGAGTCGATTGGCAATCAGCCCCAGCATTTT; CDR3 protein: CAISESIGNQPQHF